This entry concerns a single T cell receptor (beta chain). How the authors handled the data: Reference gene primer amplification gave nucleated cell count estimates. Method: immunoSEQ multiplex PCR; TCRdb's copy keeps in-frame clones and lacks some. From that table come the V and J calls and clone size; the DNA was used to work out D and trimming. Among about 90,000 clones listed, around 88% were seen once. This entry comes from a study of blood T cell repertoires in COVID-19. Turning to the study itself: COVID-19 samples, acute and convalescent, were from the United States, Italy and Spain. Nucleic acid was either cDNA or gDNA, and it came from T cells, B-cell-depleted T cells, or PBMCs.

The CDR3 is 18 amino acids. Germline V gives CDR1 MDHEN, CDR2 SYDVKM. V dropped 6 bases and J dropped 5; count of bases not matched to a gene: 14. The specimen was peripheral blood. This clonotype was sampled from an elderly man with acute or convalescent COVID-19. The rearrangement joins TRBV28 to TRBJ2-2; 11 nucleotides match TRBD2. The CDR3 region is CASSPVGAASGRTGELFF. The CDR3 coding sequence is TGTGCCAGCAGCCCGGTGGGGGCGGCTAGCGGGAGGACCGGGGAGCTGTTTTTT.